What follows are 29 T cell receptor beta chains derived from one specimen sequenced in a study of blood T cell repertoires in COVID-19. The protocol was immunoSEQ multiplex PCR, while the TCRdb copy is restricted to in-frame clones and leaves out a portion. The sample contains roughly 150,000 clones, around 82% of which appear only once. The sample consisted of peripheral blood. These receptors all come from a woman in her seventies who had recovered from COVID-19.

This chain links TRBV30 with TRBJ1-3, with a possible D match to TRBD1 (6 bases). Trimming removed 4 bases from V and 3 bases from J, with 13 bases in between. This CDR3 region has 14 residues. CDR1 is GTSNPN, CDR2 SVGIG, per germline (reference sequence). The DNA of the CDR3 is TGTGCCTGGACCTTACAGGGCAGTGGAAACACCATATATTTT. Encoded protein: CAWTLQGSGNTIYF.

The chain couples TRBV10-1 to TRBJ1-2; tentatively, D is TRBD1 (5 bases). CDR3 length: 14 amino acids. The V and J ends lost 3 bases and 6 bases respectively, with 14 bases between them. The germline V gene has CDR1 WNHNN and CDR2 SYGVQD (reference sequence). The CDR3 here is CASSDGAGHHGYTF. The CDR3 DNA is TGCGCCAGCAGTGATGGGGCCGGACACCATGGCTACACCTTC.

The V gene is TRBV28, the J gene TRBJ2-1, with D possibly being TRBD2 (6 bases). Per germline, CDR1 MDHEN and CDR2 SYDVKM. CDR3 length: 15 residues. Trimming took off 6 bases at V and 9 bases at J, with 21 bases between the two ends. CDR3 bases: TGTGCCAGCAGGCCCGGGAGTAGGAGATGGGGTGAGCAGTTCTTC. Its translation: CASRPGSRRWGEQFF.

In this sample, this clone turned up once. The chain has TRBV5-1 and TRBJ2-5; 9 bases are shared with TRBD2. The CDR3 covers 15 residues. The germline gives CDR1 SGHRS, CDR2 YFSETQ. The V segment lost 4 bases and the J segment 5 bases; nucleotides outside the gene matches: 9. DNA of the CDR3: TGCGCCAGCAGCAGGGGGTCTAGCGGGGTGGAGACCCAGTACTTC. It specifies CASSRGSSGVETQYF.

The chain couples TRBV7-3 to TRBJ2-5, with D maybe TRBD2 (7 bases). The germline CDR1 and CDR2 sequences are SGHTA and FQGTGA. V was shortened by 5 bases and J by 5 bases, with 15 bases between the two germline ends. The CDR3 runs 14 residues. This chain's CDR3 is CASSIRGRVETQYF. The CDR3 DNA sequence: TGTGCCAGCAGCATTAGGGGGAGGGTGGAGACCCAGTACTTC.

The CDR3 sequence is CASSPPLPRAFF. The CDR3 coding sequence is TGTGCCAGCAGCCCGCCACTCCCGAGGGCTTTCTTT. The gene calls are TRBV7-9 and TRBJ1-1; D is unclear. The CDR3 is 12 amino acids. CDR1 SEHNR and CDR2 FQNEAQ come from the germline V gene (reference sequence). V was shortened by 5 bases and J by 11 bases, with 15 bases between the two germline ends.

This clone was counted a few times. The J gene is TRBJ1-2, the V gene TRBV10-3; 7 nucleotides agree with TRBD1. Trimming removed 6 bases from V and 4 bases from J; junction bases left unmatched: 5. From germline, CDR1 is ENHRY and CDR2 SYGVKD. The CDR3 is 13 amino acids. CDR3 coding DNA: TGTGCCATCAGACGGGACAGTCTCTATGGCTACACCTTC. Its translation is CAIRRDSLYGYTF.

The rearrangement uses TRBV3-1 (or the pseudogene TRBV3-2) and TRBJ2-3; TRBD2 might be the D (5 bases). CDR3 length equals 14 residues. The germline CDR1 and CDR2 sequences are LGHDT and YNNKEL (reference sequence). V shed 0 bases and J shed 4 bases, with 8 bases lying between them. The chain's CDR3 is CASSQDHGADTQYF. The CDR3 coding sequence is TGTGCCAGCAGCCAAGATCACGGGGCAGATACGCAGTATTTT.

The genes are TRBV5-1 and TRBJ2-4; TRBD1 agrees at 7 bases. The junction had 3 bases not matched to a gene; V was cut back by 0 bases and J by 0 bases. CDR1 SGHRS and CDR2 YFSETQ come from the germline V gene. This CDR3 region has 16 residues. Here the CDR3 reads CASSLGTGIAKNIQYF. Written as DNA, the CDR3 is TGCGCCAGCAGCTTGGGGACAGGCATAGCCAAAAACATTCAGTACTTC. Filled out from reference TRBV5-1 and TRBJ2-4, the complete variable domain reads KAGVTQTPRYLIKTRGQQVTLSCSPISGHRSVSWYQQTPGQGLQFLFEYFSETQRNKGNFPGRFSGRQFSNSRSEMNVSTLELGDSALYLCASSLGTGIAKNIQYFGAGTRLSVL.

V is TRBV19 and J is TRBJ2-7; TRBD1 is a possible D gene (6 bases). From germline, CDR1 is LNHDA and CDR2 SQIVND (reference sequence). Trimming took 8 bases from V and 3 from J, leaving 17 bases between them. The CDR3 runs to 14 residues. The CDR3 sequence: CASAHRASDYEQYF. DNA of the CDR3: TGTGCCAGTGCTCACAGGGCCTCGGACTACGAGCAGTACTTC. Complete variable domain (other parts from reference TRBV19 and TRBJ2-7): DGGITQSPKYLFRKEGQNVTLSCEQNLNHDAMYWYRQDPGQGLRLIYYSQIVNDFQKGDIAEGYSVSREKKESFPLTVTSAQKNPTAFYLCASAHRASDYEQYFGPGTRLTVT.

The chain employs TRBV5-1 and TRBJ1-5; a weak D match, TRBD1 (6 bases). The CDR3 consists of 15 residues. V lost 4 bases and J 6 bases, leaving 17 bases between the germline ends. CDR1 is SGHRS and CDR2 is YFSETQ in the germline V gene. DNA of the CDR3: TGCGCCAGCAGCCCTGGGGCGGGGGGCGGTCAGCCCCAGCATTTT. This sequence encodes CASSPGAGGGQPQHF.

The V and J genes are TRBV5-4 and TRBJ2-5; 8 bases line up with TRBD2. The J segment lost 4 bases and the V segment lost 2 bases, leaving 1 base of the junction unmatched. This CDR3 region has 13 residues. Germline CDR1 and CDR2: SGHNT and YYREEE (reference sequence). The CDR3 sequence: CASSLGLAETQYF. The CDR3 DNA reads TGTGCCAGCAGCTTAGGACTAGCAGAGACCCAGTACTTC. Filled out from reference TRBV5-4 and TRBJ2-5, the complete variable domain reads ETGVTQSPTHLIKTRGQQVTLRCSSQSGHNTVSWYQQALGQGPQFIFQYYREEENGRGNFPPRFSGLQFPNYSSELNVNALELDDSALYLCASSLGLAETQYFGPGTRLLVL.

This clone was detected a few times. The chain carries TRBV5-4 and TRBJ2-2; 8 nucleotides agree with TRBD2. The CDR3 runs 15 residues. Looked up from germline, CDR1 is SGHNT and CDR2 is YYREEE (reference sequence). Losses at the gene ends were 7 bases for V and 5 bases for J; bases not matched to a gene: 10. CDR3 bases: TGTGCCAGCCAATGGGGCGGCGGGGGGACCGGGGAGCTGTTTTTT. This encodes CASQWGGGGTGELFF. The variable domain in full, completed from reference TRBV5-4 and TRBJ2-2, reads ETGVTQSPTHLIKTRGQQVTLRCSSQSGHNTVSWYQQALGQGPQFIFQYYREEENGRGNFPPRFSGLQFPNYSSELNVNALELDDSALYLCASQWGGGGTGELFFGEGSRLTVL.

This clone was picked up a small number of times. The rearrangement joins TRBV18 to TRBJ1-1; 12 bases align to TRBD1. The CDR3 sequence is 18 residues long. Per the germline V gene, CDR1 is KGHSH and CDR2 is LQKENI. V trimming: 2 bases; J trimming: 1 base; junction bases outside the gene matches: 8. The CDR3 is CASSPFRDRGRWNTEAFF. For the CDR3, the DNA is TGTGCCAGCTCACCATTTCGGGACAGGGGGCGTTGGAACACTGAAGCTTTCTTT. Complete variable domain (other parts from reference TRBV18 and TRBJ1-1): NAGVMQNPRHLVRRRGQEARLRCSPMKGHSHVYWYRQLPEEGLKFMVYLQKENIIDESGMPKERFSAEFPKEGPSILRIQQVVRGDSAAYFCASSPFRDRGRWNTEAFFGQGTRLTVV.

V and J are TRBV9 and TRBJ2-1; 12 nucleotides match TRBD2. Germline V CDR1 and CDR2: SGDLS, YYNGEE. V lost 4 bases and J lost 0; bases outside the gene matches: 11. This CDR3 is built from 19 residues. The CDR3 DNA sequence: TGTGCCAGCAGCCCCCGGACTAGCGGGAAAACAAGCTCCTACAATGAGCAGTTCTTC. As protein: CASSPRTSGKTSSYNEQFF.

DNA for the CDR3: TGTGCCAGTAGCCCTGGCGGTACGTACCAAGAGACCCAGTACTTC. It specifies CASSPGGTYQETQYF. The V gene is TRBV19, the J gene TRBJ2-5; no reliable D call. Germline values: CDR1 LNHDA, CDR2 SQIVND (reference sequence). The V end lost 6 bases, the J end lost 0 bases, and 14 bases lay between the germline ends. This CDR3 comprises 15 residues.

The chain's CDR3 is CASSDTPNYGYTF. In nucleotides, the CDR3 is TGTGCCAGCAGTGACACCCCTAACTATGGCTACACCTTC. This sequence joins TRBV27 and TRBJ1-2, with D uncertain. The CDR3 has 13 residues. Germline V CDR1 and CDR2: MNHEY, SMNVEV (reference sequence). The ends were cut back, 5 bases at V and 0 bases at J, with 7 bases in the middle.

The chain links TRBV27 to TRBJ2-3; D may be TRBD2 (5 bases). Trimming removed 5 bases from V and 0 bases from J, with 12 bases in between. This CDR3 has 15 residues. From germline, CDR1 is MNHEY and CDR2 SMNVEV (reference sequence). The CDR3 sequence: CASSQRPRSTDTQYF. DNA for the CDR3: TGTGCCAGCAGTCAGCGGCCGCGGAGCACAGATACGCAGTATTTT.

The chain links TRBV19 to TRBJ1-6, with TRBD1 matching over 11 bases. The V gene end was trimmed by 6 bases and the J gene end by 10 bases; junction bases not matched to a gene: 2. The CDR3 is 13 amino acids. The germline CDR1 and CDR2 sequences are LNHDA and SQIVND (reference sequence). The DNA for the CDR3 is TGTGCCAGTAGGGACAGGGGGCTCTCACCCCTCCACTTT. Its protein product is CASRDRGLSPLHF.

This sequence joins TRBV11-3 and TRBJ2-1, with a possible D match to TRBD2 (5 bases). CDR1 SGHNT and CDR2 YENEEA come from the germline V gene. Trimming took 3 bases from V and 3 from J, leaving 9 bases between them. The CDR3 spans 14 residues. The CDR3 region has the DNA TGTGCCAGCAGCTTTGGAGGCCACTACAATGAGCAGTTCTTC. Translating gives CASSFGGHYNEQFF.

This clone was observed once. The V gene is TRBV24-1, the J gene TRBJ2-3; the match to TRBD1 covers 9 bases. Germline assignment: CDR1 KGHDR and CDR2 SFDVKD. V was clipped by 9 bases and J by 2 bases; unmatched bases: 5. The length of the CDR3 is 14 residues. The chain's CDR3 is CATAQGAATDTQYF. The CDR3 nucleotides read TGTGCCACCGCACAGGGGGCGGCCACAGATACGCAGTATTTT.

The chain links TRBV9 to TRBJ2-5; 7 nucleotides align to TRBD1. The CDR3 consists of 14 residues. J was trimmed by 2 bases and V by 2 bases; bases with no gene match: 3. The germline CDR1 and CDR2 sequences are SGDLS and YYNGEE. CDR3 bases: TGTGCCAGCAGCGTCGGACAGGAACAAGAGACCCAGTACTTC. Its protein product is CASSVGQEQETQYF. The full variable domain, its missing parts supplied by reference TRBV9 and TRBJ2-5, is DSGVTQTPKHLITATGQRVTLRCSPRSGDLSVYWYQQSLDQGLQFLIQYYNGEERAKGNILERFSAQQFPDLHSELNLSSLELGDSALYFCASSVGQEQETQYFGPGTRLLVL.

Concerning this clone: Since a much larger clone is just one base distant, this may be a read error. The same CDR3 arises from other DNA sequences in this sample as well. This rearrangement joins TRBV28 to TRBJ1-2, with TRBD1 as a possible D gene (6 bases). V dropped 5 bases and J dropped 5 bases, with 9 bases sitting between them. The CDR3 covers 12 residues. CDR1 is MDHEN, CDR2 SYDVKM, per germline. The DNA for the CDR3 is TGTGCCAGCAGTCCCAGGGGATATGGCTACACCTTC. Translation: CASSPRGYGYTF.

V is TRBV30 and J is TRBJ2-1; the match to TRBD2 covers 10 bases. Losses at the gene ends were 4 bases for V and 4 bases for J; bases not matched to a gene: 4. Germline CDR1 reads GTSNPN; CDR2 reads SVGIG (reference sequence). The CDR3 is made up of 14 amino acids. Here the CDR3 reads CAWTSGSHYNEQFF. For the CDR3, the DNA is TGTGCCTGGACTAGCGGGAGCCATTACAATGAGCAGTTCTTC.

The chain joins TRBV19 to TRBJ2-1, with 10 bases that match TRBD1. The germline V gene encodes CDR1 LNHDA and CDR2 SQIVND (reference sequence). CDR3 length: 19 amino acids. V lost 7 bases to trimming and J lost 6 bases; unmatched junction nucleotides: 21. CDR3: CASTTQVANRDRGTNEQFF. The CDR3, as DNA: TGTGCCAGTACCACACAGGTTGCTAACCGGGACAGGGGAACCAATGAGCAGTTCTTC.

V gene TRBV18 combines with J gene TRBJ1-5, with no clear D. Trimming pared 3 bases from V and 0 bases from J, leaving 18 bases between. CDR3 length equals 18 residues. Germline V gene sequence: CDR1 KGHSH, CDR2 LQKENI. The CDR3 reads CASSPSWPTTASNQPQHF. The CDR3 region has the DNA TGTGCCAGCTCACCCTCTTGGCCCACCACCGCTAGCAATCAGCCCCAGCATTTT.

V is TRBV5-1 and J is TRBJ2-1; 7 bases line up with TRBD2. CDR1 SGHRS and CDR2 YFSETQ come from the germline V gene. The length of the CDR3 is 16 residues. With V trimmed by 0 bases and J by 0 bases, 3 bases remained unmatched. The CDR3 protein is CASSLEGGGSYNEQFF. DNA for the CDR3: TGCGCCAGCAGCTTGGAGGGCGGGGGCTCCTACAATGAGCAGTTCTTC.

This clone is a singleton in its sample. The DNA for the CDR3 is TGTGCCAGTAGTAGCGGGATAACGAGATCCTCTGGGGCCAACGTCCTGACTTTC. Its translation: CASSSGITRSSGANVLTF. This rearrangement joins TRBV19 to TRBJ2-6; maybe TRBD2 (6 bases). The CDR3 spans 18 residues. Germline values: CDR1 LNHDA, CDR2 SQIVND (reference sequence). The V end lost 4 bases, the J end lost 0 bases, and 16 bases lay between the germline ends.

The chain couples TRBV4-1 to TRBJ2-7; 7 bases agree with TRBD2. This CDR3 has 15 amino acids. V shed 3 bases and J 2 bases; nucleotides not matched to a gene: 7. Per the germline V gene, CDR1 is MGHRA and CDR2 is YSYEKL. The CDR3 DNA reads as TGCGCCAGCAGCCAGGGGTGGGAGGGGACCTACGAGCAGTACTTC. Translating it yields CASSQGWEGTYEQYF.